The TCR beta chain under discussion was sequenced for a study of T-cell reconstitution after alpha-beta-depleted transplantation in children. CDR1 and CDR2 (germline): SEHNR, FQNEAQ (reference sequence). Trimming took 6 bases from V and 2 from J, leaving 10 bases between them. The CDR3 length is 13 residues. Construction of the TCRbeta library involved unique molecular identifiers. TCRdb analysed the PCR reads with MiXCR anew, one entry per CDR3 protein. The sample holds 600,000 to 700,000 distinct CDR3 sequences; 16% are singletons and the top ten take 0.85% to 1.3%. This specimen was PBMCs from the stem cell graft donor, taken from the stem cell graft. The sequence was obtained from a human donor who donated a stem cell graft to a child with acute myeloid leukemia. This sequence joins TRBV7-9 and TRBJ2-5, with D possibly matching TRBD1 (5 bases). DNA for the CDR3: TGTGCCAGCAGAACAGGCAAGCAAGAGACCCAGTACTTC. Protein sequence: CASRTGKQETQYF. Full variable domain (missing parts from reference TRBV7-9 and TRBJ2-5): DTGVSQNPRHKITKRGQNVTFRCDPISEHNRLYWYRQTLGQGPEFLTYFQNEAQLEKSRLLSDRFSAERPKGSFSTLEIQRTEQGDSAMYLCASRTGKQETQYFGPGTRLLVL.